This TCR beta chain appears in the sequencing data of a study of cytomegalovirus exposure and HLA in healthy donors. Looking at the study overall: Tens of millions of unique TCR sequences came from HLA-typed donors in an early release. Study-wide points: A previous analysis found most TCR beta V segments productive roughly 87% or roughly 30% of the time. A later analysis associated 15,000 or so TCR beta sequences with HLA alleles at a 0.05 false discovery rate. Testing in vitro showed three CMV-associated chains specific for CMV antigens.

Points on this clone: Antigen specificity is unknown.

CDR3 length equals 12 residues. Germline V gives CDR1 SNHLY, CDR2 FYNNEI. V lost 3 bases and J 6 bases, leaving 6 bases between the germline ends. PCR was performed using 60 Vbeta and 13 Jbeta primers. TCRdb's copy holds only in-frame clones and misses some; the assay was immunoSEQ multiplex PCR. Listed are about 84,000 clones; more than 0.45% falls within the top ten. The chain couples TRBV2 to TRBJ1-5; the D gene is possibly TRBD1 (5 bases). The sequence was obtained from a man aged 45-65 years in good health and CMV-seronegative. Sequencing was carried out using PBMCs. The CDR3 protein is CASSDQGQPQHF. The CDR3 region has the DNA TGTGCCAGCAGTGATCAGGGTCAGCCCCAGCATTTT. The whole variable domain, remainder taken from reference TRBV2 and TRBJ1-5, is EPEVTQTPSHQVTQMGQEVILRCVPISNHLYFYWYRQILGQKVEFLVSFYNNEISEKSEIFDDQFSVERPDGSNFTLKIRSTKLEDSAMYFCASSDQGQPQHFGDGTRLSIL.